This TCR beta chain was captured in a study of technical replicates of blood from four donors. Germline V CDR1 and CDR2: SGHVS, FNYEAQ. CDR3 length: 18 amino acids. The trim removed 3 bases at V and 6 bases at J, leaving 15 bases unmatched. Here immunoSEQ multiplex PCR was the method, and the copy in TCRdb shows in-frame clones only, minus some. The sample records 70,000 to 75,000 clones, approximately 95% being singletons. The genes are TRBV7-6 and TRBJ2-1, with 9 bases matching TRBD2. Sample: T cells isolated from PBMCs. The receptor was derived from a human donor in good health. CDR3 amino acids: CASSLDLRAGGPGNEQFF. The DNA of the CDR3 is TGTGCCAGCAGCTTGGACCTCCGGGCGGGAGGGCCAGGCAATGAGCAGTTCTTC.